The clone carrying this T cell receptor (beta chain) has just a few counts. The data were taken from a study of blood T cell repertoires in COVID-19. The CDR3 is made up of 15 amino acids. Trimming stripped 1 base from V and 3 bases from J, with 11 bases between. Per germline, CDR1 LGHNA and CDR2 YNFKEQ. Assay: immunoSEQ multiplex PCR; the TCRdb copy retains only in-frame clones and omits some. The profile covers about 250,000 clones, with roughly 84% appearing a single time and 1.5% to 1.9% taken by the ten largest. The source of this sequence is a woman aged 40 to 50 who had recovered from COVID-19. The chain is built from TRBV4-2 and TRBJ2-3; perhaps TRBD1 as D (6 bases). The sample consisted of peripheral blood. The CDR3 DNA sequence: TGTGCCAGCAGCCAAGTCGGGACAAGAACAGATACGCAGTATTTT. Translating it yields CASSQVGTRTDTQYF.